This note documents a single T cell receptor beta chain sequence. Its antigen has not been determined. Base qualities are not recorded, but no much larger clone differs from it by a single base. Using the deep immunoSEQ assay, multiplex PCR amplified TCR CDR3 regions from genomic DNA. Extracted genomic DNA from each cell subset was spread evenly across all wells of several immunoSEQ 96-well plates, with each plate serving as a replicate. Each replicate PCR for sorted subsets received around 200 ng genomic DNA, equal to roughly 29,000 T cell genomes. The purified libraries were quantified using a Qubit 3.0 fluorometer, sized with a Bioanalyzer 2100, and then quantified again using the KAPA Library Quantification kit. Each immunoSEQ 96-well plate was sequenced on its own single-read 150-cycle Illumina NextSeq 550 flow cell. Concerning the study's data processing: Because only junctional sequences without quality scores were contained in the immunoSEQ output, filtering matching that applied to full-length reads could not be performed. To assign V/J genes and CDR3, sequences were annotated against IMGT germline references using PyIR, a Python wrapper for IgBLAST v1.9. Reads were filtered out if the reads had weak V/J assignments (E-value above 1e-6), no CDR3, stop codons, out-of-frame junctions, or ambiguous translated residues. A V3J clonotype was defined by an identical inferred V gene, J gene, and CDR3 amino acid sequence. Percentage overlap between repertoires was computed as shared unique clonotypes divided by the size of the smaller repertoire. Richness of each repertoire was evaluated using RTK rarefaction, the Chao1 estimator, and Recon v2.1 estimates of unobserved clonotypes. OLGA was used to compute generation probabilities for all TCRbeta clonotypes that the gDNA method yielded from a handful of donors. In its TCRdb copy, this immuneACCESS table keeps in-frame sequences only and misses some clones. Where compared with another copy, unresolved V genes explain less than half of these, and the others have no known cause. D and trimming come from the DNA, and the V and J calls and clone size come from that table. The sample profile shows millions of clones; 85% to 95% of them were found once. 0.13% of the sample rests with the top ten.

The donors were healthy, HIV-negative adults with no recently reported acute infections or vaccinations. All donors were Caucasian adults living in Nashville, Tennessee, USA. CD4+ T cells were enriched by magnetic negative selection, after which naive cells were positively selected on CD45RA and the negative fraction was taken as the memory subset. Blood was obtained by leukapheresis, after which PBMCs were separated by Ficoll-Histopaque density gradient centrifugation and cryopreserved in liquid nitrogen vapor phase. Analytical flow cytometry was used to check the purity and quantity of every magnetically sorted T cell population. Genomic DNA was isolated from each sorted fraction and quantified by UV absorbance on a Nanodrop 2000c. These data belong to a study of shared clonotypes between healthy human individuals (dated by TCRdb to the early 2020s). Context from the whole study: The cohort included a few men and a couple of women between 18 and 49 years of age. For each donor, CD4 naive and CD4 memory were each given three plates, CD8 naive was given two plates, and CD8 memory was given one plate. Different laboratories and diverse techniques were used to prepare libraries and sequence TCR repertoires, to increase sequencing depth and limit assay-specific biases. Each donor's leukapheresis produced roughly between roughly 0.9 and 8.9 billion PBMCs. To estimate repertoire size and how much clonotypes are shared between individuals, the study performed deep sequencing of blood TCR repertoires from about 5 healthy adults.

The research as a whole found: Incomplete sequencing was indicated by rarefaction of sorted-subset datasets, despite the large sequencing depth. Naive subsets generally had larger estimated clonotype richness than memory subsets. Because the study included only a small number of donors, the genetic and exposure-history diversity represented was limited. Roughly 5% of naive CD4, 3.5% of naive CD8, approximately 2% of memory CD4, and 0.4% of memory CD8 clonotypes were shared across a few donors. Compared with non-shared clonotypes, the clonotypes found in all four sorted-subset donors had higher generation probabilities. Pairwise subsampling indicated that sequencing depth was expected to affect the degree of clonotype sharing among donors. Sampling was restricted to blood, and TCR repertoires in tissues likely differ from the TCR repertoires found in blood.

V is shortened by 10 bases, J by 3 bases, and the region joining them spans 12 bases. CDR1 and CDR2 are drawn from the germline V gene (reference sequence): MNHEY, SMNVEV. Reading from cysteine to phenylalanine, the CDR3 counts 12 amino acids. Just the 36-base CDR3 DNA is kept, in frame starting at base 1. This sequence uses TRBV27 and TRBJ1-1; the D gene identity is not certain. The TCR originated in a man in his late teens or twenties in good health. The source material was naive CD4+ T cells sorted from blood. Sample cell subset or site, as interpreted from the label and publication: CD45RA+ positively selected. CDR3 loop: CATWSRDTEAFF. The nucleotide sequence reads TGTGCCACCTGGTCCCGGGACACTGAAGCTTTCTTT.